This T cell receptor (beta chain) was recovered during a study of blood T cell repertoires in COVID-19 (dated by TCRdb to about 2020). A note on the overall study: Samples from collaborators originated in the United States, Italy and Spain and spanned both the acute and convalescent phases of COVID-19. The prospective study material was composed of cDNA or gDNA derived from T cells, B-cell-depleted T cells, or PBMCs. Deeply sampled blood TCRbeta repertoires from subjects exposed to, actively infected with, or recovered from COVID-19 were included in the dataset. The repertoires were made available in a free public database intended to serve as a resource for research on the immune response to SARS-CoV-2. The samples were drawn from two sources: the first 160 participants of the ongoing ImmuneRACE study, and some 1,300 subjects contributed by 6 global collaborators. A de-identified subject ID, COVID-19 status, age in years and sex were almost always included in the sample metadata. Where available, HLA class I and class II types were obtained from metadata supplied by the sample provider rather than from assay-based typing. Paper-wide results and their limitations: How much clinical and demographic metadata was included differed by source and by participant, and the metadata was provided uncurated.

Enrolling through a virtual design, the prospective study's participants ranged in age from roughly 18 to 90 years and lived across 20 to 30 United States geographic areas. In the prospective study, cohorts were assigned on the basis of participant-reported clinical history obtained from a screening survey and a study questionnaire. ImmuneRACE Cohort 3 recovered participants were defined by two consecutive negative NP/OP PCR tests, healthcare professional clearance, or symptom resolution. In the prospective study, mobile phlebotomists collected whole blood, serum and a nasopharyngeal or oropharyngeal swab from each participant. Prospective study participants could optionally give additional blood draws and questionnaires over an approximately 2-month period. Blood samples from the prospective study were shipped frozen or at room temperature prior to DNA extraction. The immunoSEQ Assay, a bias-controlled multiplex PCR, was used to amplify TCRbeta CDR3 regions from genomic DNA. The published analysis was carried out like this. The number of nucleated cells in each sample was estimated by amplification of reference gene primers within the assay. To quantify the absolute abundance of each unique TCRbeta CDR3 rearrangement, sequence reads were collapsed and filtered. For each sample, productive Simpson clonality was calculated as the square root of Simpson's diversity index across productive rearrangements. As stored in TCRdb, this immuneACCESS dataset retains in-frame rearrangements with V and J assigned. A fraction of the clones does not appear; measured against another copy, unresolved V genes explain less than half of the discrepancy, and the remainder lacks a known reason. The V and J calls and the clone size are those of that table, but D and trimming were determined from the DNA. In this sample the table shows some 100,000 clones, approximately 83% of which occur a single time. Of the sample, roughly 2.7% falls within the top ten clones.

The CDR3, from cysteine to phenylalanine, totals 14 residues. Only the CDR3 DNA is retained, 42 bases long and in frame from the first base. CDR1 and CDR2 (SGHAT, FQDESV) derive from the germline V gene (reference sequence). After removal of 5 bases from V and 1 base from J, the junction retains 2 bases not matched to a gene. Notes on this clone: It has no known antigen specificity. Base qualities are not at hand, and no much larger clone is one base apart.

The chain couples TRBV11-1 to TRBJ2-7; TRBD2 agrees with 10 junctional bases. The TCR originated in a woman in her 50s who had recovered from COVID-19. The material sequenced was PBMCs or T cells enriched from blood (not recorded which). The CDR3 reads as follows: CASSRAGGSYEQYF. The bases read TGTGCCAGCAGCCGAGCGGGAGGGTCCTACGAGCAGTACTTC.